Given below is one T cell receptor (beta chain) in context. This receptor's antigen is unknown. No qualities accompany the bases; no much larger clone lies one base away. TCRbeta CDR3 regions were amplified from genomic DNA by means of the immunoSEQ Assay, a bias-controlled multiplex PCR. The study's processing was this. The number of nucleated cells in each sample was estimated by amplification of reference gene primers within the assay. To quantify the absolute abundance of each unique TCRbeta CDR3 rearrangement, sequence reads were collapsed and filtered. For each sample, productive Simpson clonality was calculated by taking the square root of Simpson's diversity index across productive rearrangements. What TCRdb holds here is the immuneACCESS table cut down to in-frame rearrangements. Part of the clones is not present; checked against another copy, under half of the missing clones reflect an unresolved V gene, and the others are unexplained. The DNA was the basis for D and trimming; V, J and clone size are from that table. The sample contains roughly 200,000 clones, more than 80% of them found a single time. The top ten clones comprise 6.5% to 10% of the sample.

The collaborating institutions used their own protocols to collect whole blood in K2EDTA tubes. For TCRbeta analysis, collaborator samples were shipped as frozen whole blood, as isolated PBMCs, or as DNA extracted from either sample type. Relative to germline, V is missing 4 bases and J is missing 1 base, with 2 bases of the junction outside any gene match. As encoded in the germline V gene (reference sequence), CDR1 is LNHDA while CDR2 is SQIVND. Counted from cysteine to phenylalanine, this CDR3 has 16 amino acids. This entry keeps only the CDR3 DNA: 48 bases, framed from base 1. The data were obtained in a study of blood T cell repertoires in COVID-19 (TCRdb year 2020). In the study overall: Samples from collaborators originated in the United States, Italy and Spain and spanned both the acute and convalescent phases of COVID-19. Where available, HLA class I and class II types were taken from metadata supplied by the sample provider and were not determined by assay-based typing. The material from the prospective study consisted of cDNA or gDNA derived from T cells, B-cell-depleted T cells, or PBMCs. The samples were drawn from the first 160 participants of the ongoing ImmuneRACE study and from 1,200 or so subjects provided by 6 global collaborators. A freely available public database, intended as a resource for researchers studying the immune response to SARS-CoV-2, is where the repertoires were released. The sample metadata nearly always contained a de-identified subject ID, COVID-19 status, age in years and sex. Subjects who had been exposed to COVID-19, were actively infected with it, or had recovered from it provided the deeply sampled blood TCRbeta repertoires that made up the dataset. Overall study results and their limits: The amount of clinical and demographic metadata varied by source and participant and was provided uncurated.

This receptor chain uses TRBV19 and TRBJ2-2; 11 bases in the middle match TRBD2. Material for sequencing was peripheral blood. The sequence derives from a woman in her sixties with acute or convalescent COVID-19. At the DNA level, the sequence is TGTGCCAGTAGTACCCTAGCGGGAGGGAACACCGGGGAGCTGTTTTTT. Its amino acids are CASSTLAGGNTGELFF.